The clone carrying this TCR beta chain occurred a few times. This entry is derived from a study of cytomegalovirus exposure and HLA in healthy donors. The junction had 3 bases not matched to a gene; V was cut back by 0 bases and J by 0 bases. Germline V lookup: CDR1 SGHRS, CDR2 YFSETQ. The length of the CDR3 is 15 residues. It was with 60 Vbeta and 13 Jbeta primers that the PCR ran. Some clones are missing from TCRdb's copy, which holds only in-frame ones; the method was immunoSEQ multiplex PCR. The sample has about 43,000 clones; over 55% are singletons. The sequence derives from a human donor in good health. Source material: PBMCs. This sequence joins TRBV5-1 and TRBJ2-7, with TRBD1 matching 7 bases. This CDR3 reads CASSLGGGLSYEQYF. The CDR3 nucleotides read TGCGCCAGCAGCTTGGGAGGGGGCCTCTCCTACGAGCAGTACTTC.